These 14 T cell receptor beta chains were sequenced from one sample in a study of T cell responses to AZD1222 COVID-19 vaccine. Method: immunoSEQ multiplex PCR; TCRdb's copy keeps in-frame clones and lacks some. The table shows 90,000 to 130,000 clones, with about 94% occurring only once. The sequenced sample was peripheral blood, obtained 28 days after the second AZD1222 dose. The receptor source for this set is an adult who received the AZD1222 COVID-19 vaccine.

The chain has TRBV2 and TRBJ2-7, with 9 nucleotides matching TRBD1. Germline values: CDR1 SNHLY, CDR2 FYNNEI. The CDR3 spans 19 residues. Trimming took 7 bases from V and 5 from J; bases not matched to a gene: 24. The DNA of the CDR3 is TGTGCCAGCACTCCGCAGGGGGACAGGGTCGGGGGGACCCCTAACGAGCAGTACTTC. It translates to CASTPQGDRVGGTPNEQYF.

The gene calls are TRBV6-1 and TRBJ1-1; D is unresolved. The CDR3 extends over 14 amino acids. Germline-derived CDR1 and CDR2 are MNHNS and SASEGT. V dropped 0 bases and J dropped 4 bases, with 9 bases sitting between them. CDR3 nucleotides: TGTGCCAGCAGTGAAGCTTACAGATTCACTGAAGCTTTCTTT. Translation: CASSEAYRFTEAFF.

The chain carries TRBV12-3 or TRBV12-4 and TRBJ2-5; 7 bases agree with TRBD1. Trimming at V came to 6 bases and at J to 7 bases, leaving 8 bases not matched to a gene. CDR3 size: 13 residues. CDR3 amino acids: CASSSTGSGTQYF. For the CDR3, the DNA is TGTGCCAGCAGCTCGACAGGGTCTGGGACCCAGTACTTC.

V usage is TRBV29-1 and J usage is TRBJ1-2; TRBD1 is a possible D gene (5 bases). From germline, CDR1 is SQVTM and CDR2 ANQGSEA. V lost 6 bases and J 6 bases, leaving 17 bases between the germline ends. The CDR3 extends over 13 amino acids. This CDR3 is CSVRQTGTDGYTF. DNA of the CDR3: TGCAGCGTCCGCCAAACTGGGACGGATGGCTACACCTTC.

Only one count was recorded for this clone. This chain's CDR3 is CASSSQGTGEAFF. The CDR3 nucleotides read TGTGCCAGCAGTTCACAGGGTACAGGTGAAGCTTTCTTT. The chain uses TRBV6-5 and TRBJ1-1, with a tentative D call TRBD1 (6 bases). V lost 4 bases and J lost 7, with 13 bases in between. Germline V gene lookup returns CDR1 MNHEY and CDR2 SVGAGI. The length of the CDR3 is 13 residues.

The chain joins TRBV7-9 to TRBJ1-1, with 7 bases aligning to TRBD1. The CDR3 has 15 residues. CDR1 and CDR2 (germline): SEHNR, FQNEAQ (reference sequence). Unmatched junction bases numbered 10, after V lost 3 bases and J lost 6 bases. In DNA, the CDR3 is TGTGCCAGCAGCTTGGGGGGACAGACCACATCTGAAGCTTTCTTT. It translates to CASSLGGQTTSEAFF.

The rearrangement joins TRBV10-2 to TRBJ2-1; 7 bases match TRBD1. This CDR3 is built from 14 residues. From germline, CDR1 is WSHSY and CDR2 SAAADI. Losses at the gene ends were 6 bases for V and 4 bases for J; bases not matched to a gene: 6. In nucleotides, the CDR3 is TGCGCCAGCAGCCGGGACAGAGCATACAATGAGCAGTTCTTC. This encodes CASSRDRAYNEQFF.

The CDR3 DNA follows: TGCGCCAGCAGCCCGACGGGACAGGAACTTAACTATGGCTACACCTTC. Residues: CASSPTGQELNYGYTF. The gene calls are TRBV4-1 and TRBJ1-2; 8 bases match TRBD1. Germline trimming cut 4 bases from V and 1 base from J; bases unmatched to any gene: 8. The CDR3 is made up of 16 amino acids. Germline-derived CDR1 and CDR2 are MGHRA and YSYEKL.

The rearrangement uses TRBV3-1 (or the pseudogene TRBV3-2) and TRBJ1-2; D unclear. Germline CDR1 reads LGHDT; CDR2 reads YNNKEL (reference sequence). The CDR3 is made up of 17 amino acids. The V end lost 3 bases, the J end lost 3 bases, and 20 bases lay between the germline ends. The CDR3 loop reads CASSHTPGFPHDYGYTF. The CDR3, as DNA: TGTGCCAGCAGCCACACGCCGGGGTTTCCTCATGACTATGGCTACACCTTC.

V usage is TRBV19 and J usage is TRBJ2-1; D remains unclear. The CDR3 totals 13 residues. The germline V gene encodes CDR1 LNHDA and CDR2 SQIVND (reference sequence). Trimming removed 4 bases at V and 8 bases at J, with 12 bases between. CDR3 nucleotides: TGTGCCAGTAGTAGTGGGATTGCAGATGAGCAGTTCTTC. Encoded protein: CASSSGIADEQFF.

This sequence joins TRBV6-5 and TRBJ2-7, with 8 bases lining up with TRBD2. The CDR3 is 15 residues long. Germline CDR1 reads MNHEY; CDR2 reads SVGAGI. Trimming removed 6 bases from V and 1 base from J; junction bases left unmatched: 8. For the CDR3, the DNA is TGTGCCAGCAGGTCCCTCGCGGGGGGTTCCTACGAGCAGTACTTC. It specifies CASRSLAGGSYEQYF.

The J gene is TRBJ1-1, the V gene TRBV15; possibly TRBD1 for D (5 bases). V was clipped by 1 base and J by 1 base, with 10 bases between them. CDR1 is LNHNV, CDR2 YYDKDF, per germline (reference sequence). The CDR3 runs 15 residues. CDR3 nucleotide sequence: TGTGCCACCAGCAGAGGTTGGGGGGGGAACACTGAAGCTTTCTTT. This codes for CATSRGWGGNTEAFF.

V and J are TRBV6-5 and TRBJ2-3; D uncertain. The V gene lost 2 bases and the J gene lost 1 base, with 7 bases spanning the gap. Germline CDR1 and CDR2: MNHEY and SVGAGI. The CDR3 spans 14 residues. In nucleotides, the CDR3 is TGTGCCAGCAGTTACGGGTTACGCACAGATACGCAGTATTTT. Translating it yields CASSYGLRTDTQYF.

The rearrangement joins TRBV7-9 to TRBJ1-6, with D hard to call. The V gene's germline CDR1 is SEHNR and CDR2 FQNEAQ (reference sequence). The CDR3 runs to 15 residues. The V end lost 5 bases, the J end lost 7 bases, and 15 bases lay between the germline ends. This CDR3 reads CASSPSGSPNSPLHF. For the CDR3, the DNA is TGTGCCAGCAGCCCCTCTGGGTCCCCAAATTCACCCCTCCACTTT.